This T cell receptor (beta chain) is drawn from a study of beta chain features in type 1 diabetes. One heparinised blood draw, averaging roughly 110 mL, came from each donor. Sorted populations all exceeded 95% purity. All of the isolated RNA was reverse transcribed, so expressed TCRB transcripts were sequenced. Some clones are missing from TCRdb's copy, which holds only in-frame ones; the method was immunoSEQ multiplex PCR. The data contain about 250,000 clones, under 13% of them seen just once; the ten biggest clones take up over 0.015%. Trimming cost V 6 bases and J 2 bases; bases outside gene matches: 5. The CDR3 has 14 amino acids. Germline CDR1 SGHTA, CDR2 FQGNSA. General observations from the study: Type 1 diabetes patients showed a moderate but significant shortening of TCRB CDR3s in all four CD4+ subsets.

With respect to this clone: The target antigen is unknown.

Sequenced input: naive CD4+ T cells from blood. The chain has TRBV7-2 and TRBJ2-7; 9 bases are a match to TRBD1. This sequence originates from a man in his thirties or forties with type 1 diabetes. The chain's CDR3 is CASSRQGGPYEQYF. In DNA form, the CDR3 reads TGTGCCAGCAGTAGACAGGGGGGGCCCTACGAGCAGTACTTC.